Presented here are 27 T cell receptor beta chains from one specimen sequenced in a study of cytomegalovirus exposure and HLA in healthy donors. The PCR had 60 Vbeta and 13 Jbeta primers. Clones were sequenced by immunoSEQ multiplex PCR, and TCRdb holds only the in-frame ones, with some missing. The sample lists roughly 90,000 clones, approximately 90% occurring once. The specimen sequenced was PBMCs. The receptors shown here come from a man younger than 30 in good health and CMV-seronegative.

This clone was counted between two and nine times. This chain joins TRBV5-6 and TRBJ2-6, with D maybe TRBD2 (6 bases). Germline CDR1 is SGHDT and CDR2 is YYEEEE. CDR3 length: 18 amino acids. The ends were cut back, 0 bases at V and 0 bases at J, with 13 bases in the middle. The CDR3 sequence is CASSLDGTAASGANVLTF. CDR3 nucleotides: TGTGCCAGCAGCTTGGATGGGACTGCTGCCTCTGGGGCCAACGTCCTGACTTTC.

In nucleotides, the CDR3 is TGTGCCAGCAGCCCTTCGTTGCGGTTCATCACAGATACGCAGTATTTT. It translates to CASSPSLRFITDTQYF. The rearrangement joins TRBV28 to TRBJ2-3; D is ambiguous. Trimming cost V 6 bases and J 2 bases, with 18 bases left between them. This CDR3 has 16 amino acids. Germline V gives CDR1 MDHEN, CDR2 SYDVKM.

This clone was detected once. V gene TRBV30 combines with J gene TRBJ1-1, with D possibly matching TRBD1 (5 bases). Trimming stripped 7 bases from V and 1 base from J, with 16 bases between. The V gene's germline CDR1 is GTSNPN and CDR2 SVGIG (reference sequence). The CDR3 covers 14 residues. This CDR3 reads CAFVRDRRNTEAFF. The DNA of the CDR3 is TGTGCCTTCGTCAGGGATAGGAGGAACACTGAAGCTTTCTTT.

This chain joins TRBV28 and TRBJ1-1, with 7 bases that match TRBD1. CDR1 and CDR2 from the germline V gene are MDHEN and SYDVKM. This CDR3 region has 15 residues. J gave up 1 base and V 3 bases, and 5 bases lay outside the gene matches. CDR3 amino acids: CASSFSGTANTEAFF. CDR3 bases: TGTGCCAGCAGTTTTTCCGGGACAGCGAACACTGAAGCTTTCTTT. The whole variable domain, remainder taken from reference TRBV28 and TRBJ1-1, is DVKVTQSSRYLVKRTGEKVFLECVQDMDHENMFWYRQDPGLGLRLIYFSYDVKMKEKGDIPEGYSVSREKKERFSLILESASTNQTSMYLCASSFSGTANTEAFFGQGTRLTVV.

This clone occurred once. The V call is TRBV30, the J call TRBJ1-1; D remains ambiguous. CDR3 length: 12 residues. Germline V gene sequence: CDR1 GTSNPN, CDR2 SVGIG (reference sequence). Trimming took off 1 base at V and 3 bases at J, with 6 bases between the two ends. This CDR3 reads CAWSDSYTEAFF. CDR3 DNA: TGTGCCTGGAGTGACAGCTACACTGAAGCTTTCTTT.

The V call is TRBV2, the J call TRBJ1-4; 9 bases fit TRBD1. The ends lost 3 bases at V and 7 bases at J; junction bases unmatched: 9. Germline lookup yields CDR1 SNHLY and CDR2 FYNNEI. The CDR3 loop spans 16 amino acids. The CDR3 sequence: CASSDRMDRGGEKLFF. In DNA, the CDR3 is TGTGCCAGCAGTGATCGGATGGACAGGGGTGGTGAAAAACTGTTTTTT.

The chain couples TRBV2 to TRBJ2-5; 9 bases agree with TRBD2. Germline CDR1 is SNHLY and CDR2 is FYNNEI. The CDR3 has 15 amino acids. Trimming at V came to 6 bases and at J to 1 base, leaving 6 bases not matched to a gene. The chain's CDR3 is CASSVTSGLQETQYF. The CDR3 region has the DNA TGTGCCAGCAGCGTGACTAGCGGACTCCAAGAGACCCAGTACTTC.

Notes on this clone: The sample holds other DNA sequences that translate to the same CDR3. The chain has TRBV11-2 and TRBJ2-7, with 7 bases fitting TRBD2. The junction had 14 bases not matched to a gene; V was cut back by 1 base and J by 2 bases. The CDR3 is 18 residues long. Germline lookup yields CDR1 SGHAT and CDR2 FQNNGV. In DNA, the CDR3 is TGTGCCAGCAGCTTAGGGGGGTTATCGGGGGGAAGGACCTACGAGCAGTACTTC. Translation gives CASSLGGLSGGRTYEQYF.

Only one count was recorded for this clone. The V gene is TRBV28, the J gene TRBJ1-5; tentatively, D is TRBD1 (6 bases). The V end lost 5 bases, the J end lost 0 bases, and 17 bases lay between the germline ends. From germline, CDR1 is MDHEN and CDR2 SYDVKM. CDR3 size: 17 residues. Here the CDR3 DNA reads TGTGCCAGCAGTCCCAGGGGAAGGGTTTATAGCAATCAGCCCCAGCATTTT. This sequence encodes CASSPRGRVYSNQPQHF.

The chain is built from TRBV11-1 and TRBJ2-2; a weak D match, TRBD2 (6 bases). The CDR3 sequence is 15 residues long. Germline V gives CDR1 SGHAT, CDR2 FQDESV (reference sequence). Trimming left V 5 bases short and J 5 bases short, with 15 bases between. The CDR3 coding sequence is TGTGCCAGCAGCCTATTTCTGGGGGGAACCGGGGAGCTGTTTTTT. The encoded protein is CASSLFLGGTGELFF.

This chain uses TRBV28 with TRBJ2-7, with 9 bases identical to TRBD2. CDR3 size: 14 residues. Trimming took 2 bases from V and 4 from J; bases not matched to a gene: 3. CDR1 and CDR2 from the germline V gene are MDHEN and SYDVKM. The CDR3 protein is CASSLAGGGYEQYF. CDR3 DNA sequence: TGTGCCAGCAGTTTAGCGGGAGGGGGATACGAGCAGTACTTC.

This clone was picked up a small number of times. The chain links TRBV7-3 to TRBJ2-1, with D maybe TRBD2 (5 bases). This CDR3 spans 13 amino acids. Germline loops: CDR1 SGHTA, CDR2 FQGTGA. V lost 2 bases and J 7 bases, leaving 9 bases between the germline ends. CDR3 DNA sequence: TGTGCCAGCAGCTTATTAACGGGAAATGAGCAGTTCTTC. This encodes CASSLLTGNEQFF.

The rearrangement links TRBV19 to TRBJ1-1; possible D gene TRBD1, 6 bases. The length of the CDR3 is 15 residues. Trimming cost V 7 bases and J 0 bases, with 15 bases left between them. Germline CDR1 and CDR2: LNHDA and SQIVND (reference sequence). For the CDR3, the DNA is TGTGCCAGTACGCGACAGGCTCTCATGAACACTGAAGCTTTCTTT. It yields the protein CASTRQALMNTEAFF.

The chain links TRBV10-3 to TRBJ2-7; 8 nucleotides line up with TRBD1. The trim removed 3 bases at V and 5 bases at J, leaving 3 bases unmatched. This CDR3 spans 13 amino acids. Germline V gives CDR1 ENHRY, CDR2 SYGVKD. The CDR3 region is CAISDRGPHEQYF. The DNA of the CDR3 is TGTGCCATCAGTGACAGGGGGCCCCACGAGCAGTACTTC.

The chain carries TRBV5-6 and TRBJ1-1; 9 bases fit TRBD1. The germline CDR1 and CDR2 sequences are SGHDT and YYEEEE. Trimming at V came to 4 bases and at J to 0 bases, leaving 7 bases not matched to a gene. CDR3 length equals 16 residues. The CDR3 loop is CASSPTGQGLNTEAFF. Written as DNA, the CDR3 is TGTGCCAGCAGCCCCACCGGACAGGGGTTGAACACTGAAGCTTTCTTT.

The chain combines TRBV18 with TRBJ1-2, with 7 bases that match TRBD1. The CDR3 spans 16 residues. V trimming: 2 bases; J trimming: 2 bases; junction bases outside the gene matches: 8. The germline CDR1 and CDR2 sequences are KGHSH and LQKENI. The CDR3 reads CASSPRTGTYNYGYTF. The DNA for the CDR3 is TGTGCCAGCTCACCAAGGACAGGTACTTACAACTATGGCTACACCTTC.

The chain is built from TRBV11-2 and TRBJ1-2; 11 bases map to TRBD1. The germline V gene encodes CDR1 SGHAT and CDR2 FQNNGV. This CDR3 has 15 residues. With V trimmed by 1 base and J by 4 bases, 2 bases remained unmatched. CDR3 bases: TGTGCCAGCAGCTTAGTCGGGACAGGGGGCTATGGCTACACCTTC. Its protein product is CASSLVGTGGYGYTF.

The V and J genes are TRBV6-5 and TRBJ2-3; 11 bases map to TRBD2. Germline trimming cut 3 bases from V and 4 bases from J; bases unmatched to any gene: 6. The CDR3 has 16 amino acids. CDR1 and CDR2 from the germline V gene are MNHEY and SVGAGI. The CDR3 DNA reads as TGTGCCAGCAGTTATTCACTAGCGGGGGTAGCAGATACGCAGTATTTT. Amino acids: CASSYSLAGVADTQYF.

This chain links TRBV4-1 with TRBJ2-5; perhaps TRBD2 as D (7 bases). CDR3 size: 15 residues. The V gene lost 4 bases and the J gene lost 4 bases, with 16 bases spanning the gap. Germline values: CDR1 MGHRA, CDR2 YSYEKL. The CDR3 DNA reads TGCGCCAGCAGCCCTAACCCTCGGGGGGCAGAGACCCAGTACTTC. Translating gives CASSPNPRGAETQYF.

The chain joins TRBV28 to TRBJ1-4; unclear D gene. Germline loops: CDR1 MDHEN, CDR2 SYDVKM. The V gene lost 3 bases and the J gene lost 0 bases, with 11 bases spanning the gap. There are 16 residues in the CDR3. The DNA for the CDR3 is TGTGCCAGCAGTTTGCTAGGTACTGCAACTAATGAAAAACTGTTTTTT. Protein product: CASSLLGTATNEKLFF. Using reference TRBV28 and TRBJ1-4 for the parts outside the CDR3, the full variable domain is DVKVTQSSRYLVKRTGEKVFLECVQDMDHENMFWYRQDPGLGLRLIYFSYDVKMKEKGDIPEGYSVSREKKERFSLILESASTNQTSMYLCASSLLGTATNEKLFFGSGTQLSVL.

This clone was picked up one time. The chain employs TRBV19 and TRBJ2-7; D possibly corresponds to TRBD2 (6 bases). V lost 5 bases to trimming and J lost 0 bases, with 17 bases between them. Germline V gives CDR1 LNHDA, CDR2 SQIVND (reference sequence). The CDR3 totals 16 residues. CDR3 loop: CASSDPRGPTSYEQYF. CDR3 nucleotides: TGTGCCAGTAGTGACCCGCGGGGACCTACCTCCTACGAGCAGTACTTC.

The V gene is TRBV25-1, the J gene TRBJ2-6; tentative D call: TRBD1 (5 bases). V lost 5 bases to trimming and J lost 0 bases, with 17 bases between them. The CDR3 is 18 residues long. Germline CDR1 is MGHDK and CDR2 is SYGVNS. This chain's CDR3 is CASSPWLTAHSGANVLTF. Here the CDR3 DNA reads TGTGCCAGCAGTCCATGGTTGACAGCCCACTCTGGGGCCAACGTCCTGACTTTC.

Here the CDR3 reads CASSAYRPTRGGEQFF. CDR3 bases: TGTGCCAGCAGCGCCTATCGGCCGACTAGGGGAGGTGAGCAGTTCTTC. The rearrangement links TRBV11-2 to TRBJ2-1; TRBD2 is a possible D gene (6 bases). The CDR3 consists of 16 residues. Germline CDR1 is SGHAT and CDR2 is FQNNGV. Trimming cost V 5 bases and J 9 bases, with 23 bases left between them.

In DNA, the CDR3 is TGTGCCAGCAGCCCCGGCTACAGGGGATCAGATACGCAGTATTTT. Translating gives CASSPGYRGSDTQYF. The J gene is TRBJ2-3, the V gene TRBV7-9, with 7 bases lining up with TRBD1. The CDR3 has 15 amino acids. After removal of 5 bases from V and 4 bases from J, the junction contained 9 bases not matched to a gene. CDR1 SEHNR and CDR2 FQNEAQ come from the germline V gene (reference sequence).

This clone came up once. The chain combines TRBV2 with TRBJ2-7, with D possibly TRBD1 on 6 matching bases. The CDR3 contains 15 residues. V was clipped by 7 bases and J by 5 bases, with 21 bases between them. Germline V gene sequence: CDR1 SNHLY, CDR2 FYNNEI. The CDR3 DNA is TGTGCCAGCACCATAGGGGGTAATTTTTACAACGAGCAGTACTTC. Encoded protein: CASTIGGNFYNEQYF.

Concerning this clone: At one of its ends the junction is not consistent with the germline gene, which may arise from a read error. This rearrangement joins TRBV5-8 to TRBJ2-7, with 9 nucleotides matching TRBD1. This CDR3 has 17 residues. In germline, CDR1 is SGHTS, CDR2 YDEGEE. CDR3 bases: TGTGCCAGCAGCTCCCACGGGACAGGGATGATCTCCCACGAGCAGTACTTC. Its protein is CASSSHGTGMISHEQYF.

The CDR3 region has the DNA TGTGCCAGCAGTGAAGAGCCACTCTTCTACGAGCAGTACTTC. Amino acid sequence: CASSEEPLFYEQYF. The chain uses TRBV2 and TRBJ2-7, with D hard to call. Trimming took 1 base from V and 3 from J, leaving 10 bases between them. Germline lookup yields CDR1 SNHLY and CDR2 FYNNEI. The CDR3 runs to 14 residues.